These T cell receptor beta chains were read from a single sample in a study of cytotoxic CD8 clonotypes in ibrutinib-treated CLL. The table came from immunoSEQ multiplex PCR; TCRdb's copy has only in-frame clones and leaves some out. The repertoire holds 200,000 to 250,000 clones, with just under 80% as singletons. Specimen: PBMCs, collected after 12 months of ibrutinib treatment. These TCRs come from a human donor with chronic lymphocytic leukemia. Each CDR3 is given with its conserved first and last residue. The D gene is left open where the match is weak. Clone size is not always given. Where it is, it says once, few, many or a class for expanded clones.

-	TRBV14	TRBJ1-2	TRBD1	CASSQERTGSGYTF	TGTGCCAGCAGCCAAGAACGGACAGGGAGCGGCTACACCTTC
many	TRBV6-1	TRBJ2-7	-	CASSEGPQGYEQYF	TGTGCCAGCAGTGAGGGGCCCCAGGGCTACGAGCAGTACTTC
-	TRBV7-9	TRBJ1-1	-	CASSRGGDRNTEAFF	TGTGCCAGCAGCCGAGGGGGGGATCGGAACACTGAAGCTTTCTTT
once	TRBV5-1	TRBJ2-1	-	CASSLESVNNEQFF	TGCGCCAGCAGCTTGGAATCGGTAAACAATGAGCAGTTCTTC
-	TRBV6-5	TRBJ1-1	TRBD1	CASRPGQGFFTEAFF	TGTGCCAGCAGACCGGGACAGGGGTTTTTCACTGAAGCTTTCTTT
-	TRBV4-1	TRBJ2-7	-	CASSSINYEQYF	TGCGCCAGCAGCTCCATAAACTACGAGCAGTACTTC
-	TRBV7-9	TRBJ2-5	-	CASSLGLIGARQETQYF	TGTGCCAGCAGCTTAGGGCTTATCGGGGCCCGTCAAGAGACCCAGTACTTC
-	TRBV4-1	TRBJ1-2	TRBD1	CASSQTGALRGYTF	TGCGCCAGCAGCCAAACAGGGGCCCTCCGAGGCTACACCTTC
-	TRBV25-1	TRBJ2-7	TRBD2	CASTPTSGRRDEQYF	TGTGCCAGCACACCAACTAGCGGAAGGAGGGACGAGCAGTACTTC
-	TRBV11-1	TRBJ2-7	-	CASSPRRRAVGEQYF	TGTGCCAGCAGCCCCCGTCGGAGGGCGGTAGGGGAGCAGTACTTC
-	TRBV6-1	TRBJ1-2	-	CASSEALETGYGYTF	TGTGCCAGCAGTGAAGCCTTAGAGACCGGCTATGGCTACACCTTC
once	TRBV5-1	TRBJ2-7	-	CASSPNGGLTYEQYF	TGCGCCAGCAGCCCAAACGGGGGCCTAACCTACGAGCAGTACTTC
-	TRBV6-5	TRBJ1-1	-	CASSLSLRGDTEAFF	TGTGCCAGCAGTTTATCGCTAAGGGGGGACACTGAAGCTTTCTTT
-	TRBV2	TRBJ2-7	TRBD1	CASSRDSSYEQYF	TGTGCCAGCAGTCGGGACAGCTCCTACGAGCAGTACTTC
few	TRBV28	TRBJ1-5	-	CASTLSDSLRLSNQPQHF	TGTGCCAGCACCCTATCGGACAGCCTACGCCTTAGCAATCAGCCCCAGCATTTT
-	TRBV6-5	TRBJ2-1	-	CASSYGDEQFF	TGTGCCAGCAGTTACGGGGATGAGCAGTTCTTC
-	TRBV19	TRBJ2-6	-	CASSIAGANVLTF	TGTGCCAGTAGTATAGCGGGGGCCAACGTCCTGACTTTC
-	TRBV7-6	TRBJ2-2	TRBD1	CASSRNSPGQGYPSTGELFF	TGTGCCAGCAGTCGTAACAGCCCGGGACAGGGGTATCCGAGTACCGGGGAGCTGTTTTTT
-	TRBV7-9	TRBJ2-1	-	CASNRESYNEQFF	TGTGCCAGCAATAGGGAATCCTACAATGAGCAGTTCTTC
-	TRBV6-1	TRBJ2-2	-	CASSERRLNTGELFF	TGTGCCAGCAGTGAAAGGCGGCTGAACACCGGGGAGCTGTTTTTT
-	TRBV6-1	TRBJ2-2	-	CASRPMWDTGELFF	TGTGCCAGCAGGCCGATGTGGGACACCGGGGAGCTGTTTTTT
-	TRBV7-9	TRBJ2-2	-	CASSRQSAGELFF	TGTGCCAGCAGCCGACAGTCGGCCGGGGAGCTGTTTTTT
-	TRBV6-1	TRBJ2-5	TRBD2	CASSEGGTSESQLETQYF	TGTGCCAGCAGTGAGGGGGGGACTAGCGAGAGTCAATTGGAGACCCAGTACTTC
once	TRBV28	TRBJ1-1	-	CACQFRQLNAEAFF	TGTGCCTGCCAGTTTCGTCAGCTGAACGCTGAAGCTTTCTTT
-	TRBV2	TRBJ1-1	TRBD1	CASRGNRGHTEAFF	TGTGCCAGCAGGGGTAACAGGGGTCACACTGAAGCTTTCTTT
-	TRBV7-9	TRBJ2-7	-	CASSSATHGREQYF	TGTGCCAGCAGTTCGGCAACCCACGGGCGGGAGCAGTACTTC
once	TRBV2	TRBJ1-2	TRBD1	CASSARATGVLGYTF	TGTGCCAGCAGTGCACGCGCGACAGGGGTCTTAGGCTACACCTTC
-	TRBV5-4	TRBJ1-3	-	CASSSTPGFGGNTIYF	TGTGCCAGCAGCTCAACCCCGGGGTTTGGAGGAAACACCATATATTTT
-	TRBV30	TRBJ2-5	TRBD2	CAWRTSGGWETQYF	TGTGCCTGGAGGACTAGCGGGGGGTGGGAGACCCAGTACTTC
-	TRBV4-1	TRBJ2-1	TRBD1	CASSQVVSTGGKNEQFF	TGCGCCAGCAGCCAAGTCGTTTCTACAGGGGGTAAGAATGAGCAGTTCTTC
-	TRBV7-2	TRBJ1-5	-	CASSLDGVVLSNQPQHF	TGTGCCAGCAGCTTAGATGGGGTTGTTCTAAGTAATCAGCCCCAGCATTTT
once	TRBV11-2	TRBJ2-3	TRBD2	CASSSITSGRDLYTQYF	TGTGCCAGCAGCTCAATTACTAGCGGCCGCGACCTTTATACGCAGTATTTT